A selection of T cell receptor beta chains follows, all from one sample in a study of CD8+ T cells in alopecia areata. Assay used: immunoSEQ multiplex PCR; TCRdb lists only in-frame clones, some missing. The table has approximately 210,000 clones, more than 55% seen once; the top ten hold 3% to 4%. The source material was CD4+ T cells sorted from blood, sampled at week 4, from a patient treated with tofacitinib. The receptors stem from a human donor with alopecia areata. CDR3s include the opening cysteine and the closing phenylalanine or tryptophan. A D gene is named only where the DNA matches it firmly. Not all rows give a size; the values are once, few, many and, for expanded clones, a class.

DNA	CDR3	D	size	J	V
TGCAGCGTTGTCCGCCCAATGGCAGGTGAAAACATTCAGTACTTC	CSVVRPMAGENIQYF	-	-	TRBJ2-4	TRBV29-1
TGTGCCAGCAGACAGAGTCTTAATCAGCCCCAGCATTTT	CASRQSLNQPQHF	-	-	TRBJ1-5	TRBV28
TGTGCCAGCAGCGTAGATCAAGGGACTAGCGGGCAGTTCTTC	CASSVDQGTSGQFF	TRBD2	-	TRBJ2-1	TRBV9
TGTGCCAGTAGAGCAGGGACCACCCAAGAGACCCAGTACTTC	CASRAGTTQETQYF	-	-	TRBJ2-5	TRBV19
TGCAGCGCCGCCTCCACCGGGGGCTTTTACGAGCAGTACTTC	CSAASTGGFYEQYF	-	-	TRBJ2-7	TRBV29-1
TGTGCCAGCAGCCTCCAGGGGGGGTTCGGGAATTCACCCCTCCACTTT	CASSLQGGFGNSPLHF	TRBD1	many	TRBJ1-6	TRBV7-9
TGCAGCGTTGGGGCGGGGGGGCACCAAGAGACCCAGTACTTC	CSVGAGGHQETQYF	TRBD2	few	TRBJ2-5	TRBV29-1
TGCAGCGTCTACAGGGGACTAAACACCGGGGAGCTGTTTTTT	CSVYRGLNTGELFF	-	few	TRBJ2-2	TRBV29-1
TGTGCCAGCAGCTTGGGACTAGCGGATTACAATGAGCAGTTCTTC	CASSLGLADYNEQFF	TRBD2	few	TRBJ2-1	TRBV7-3
TGTGCCAGCAGTTTGGTTGGCAATCAGCCCCAGCATTTT	CASSLVGNQPQHF	-	few	TRBJ1-5	TRBV27
TGTGCCAGCAGCGTAGGGGACAGGGTAGGACAGCCCCAGCATTTT	CASSVGDRVGQPQHF	TRBD1	-	TRBJ1-5	TRBV9
TGCAGCGTTGCGGACAGCCATAGTCAGCCCCAGCATTTT	CSVADSHSQPQHF	-	few	TRBJ1-5	TRBV29-1
TGTGCCAGCAGTGGGACAGGGGGAACCGGGGAGCTGTTTTTT	CASSGTGGTGELFF	TRBD1	once	TRBJ2-2	TRBV2
TGTGCCAGCAGCTGGAGACAGGGAAATGGCTACACCTTC	CASSWRQGNGYTF	TRBD1	-	TRBJ1-2	TRBV7-9
TGTGCCAGCAGGAGCGGAACAGGGCAGTTCTTC	CASRSGTGQFF	-	once	TRBJ2-1	TRBV6-5
TGCGCCATCTCAAACCGGGCCAATGGTAGGCAGCCCCAGCATTTT	CAISNRANGRQPQHF	-	-	TRBJ1-5	TRBV23-1
TGTGCCATCAGTGGAGGGACAGATACGCAGTATTTT	CAISGGTDTQYF	-	-	TRBJ2-3	TRBV10-3
TGTGCCAGCAGCAAGACTAGCGGGGGCTACAGCTCCTACAATGAGCAGTTCTTC	CASSKTSGGYSSYNEQFF	TRBD2	-	TRBJ2-1	TRBV7-2
TGTGCCAGCAGTGAAGGTGGGAACACTGAAGCTTTCTTT	CASSEGGNTEAFF	-	-	TRBJ1-1	TRBV6-1
TGTGCCAGCAGTGAAGCGGGACAGGGGGCTGTTGGCTACACCTTC	CASSEAGQGAVGYTF	TRBD1	-	TRBJ1-2	TRBV2
TGTGCCAGCAGCTTAGACGGACAGGGGGCCGACCATTCACCCCTCCACTTT	CASSLDGQGADHSPLHF	TRBD1	-	TRBJ1-6	TRBV7-9
TGCAGCGTGGTCCCCGGGTCGGGCAATCAGCCCCAGCATTTT	CSVVPGSGNQPQHF	-	-	TRBJ1-5	TRBV29-1
TGTGCCAGCAGCGCCCGGACTAGCGGGGGTTTGGGTGAGCAGTTCTTC	CASSARTSGGLGEQFF	TRBD2	-	TRBJ2-1	TRBV9
TGCAGCGTTTCTGGACAGGGGCTGAGAGGTGAGCAGTTCTTC	CSVSGQGLRGEQFF	TRBD1	few	TRBJ2-1	TRBV29-1
TGTGCCAGCAGCTCCAGACTAGCGGGTGTTAATGAGCAGTTCTTC	CASSSRLAGVNEQFF	TRBD2	-	TRBJ2-1	TRBV7-9
TGTGCCAGCAGCGACCGGGGGGGGGCGCGTGGAAACACCATATATTTT	CASSDRGGARGNTIYF	-	few	TRBJ1-3	TRBV5-4
TGTGCCAGCAGCCGCGGACAGGGTTTGAATGAGCAGTTCTTC	CASSRGQGLNEQFF	TRBD1	few	TRBJ2-1	TRBV11-3
TGTGCCTGGAGTGTACACAGGGAGGGTGAAAAACTGTTTTTT	CAWSVHREGEKLFF	-	-	TRBJ1-4	TRBV30
TGCAGCGCCCGGACGGCTCTCCAGGACACCGGGGAGCTGTTTTTT	CSARTALQDTGELFF	-	few	TRBJ2-2	TRBV29-1
TGTGCCAGCACTCCTCGGGACAGTGGAAACATTCAGTACTTC	CASTPRDSGNIQYF	TRBD1	once	TRBJ2-4	TRBV6-5
TGTGCCAGCAGCCGCAGGGGTTATGAGCAGTTCTTC	CASSRRGYEQFF	-	-	TRBJ2-1	TRBV7-2
TGTGCCAGCAGAGCACAGGGGCCCTATGGCTACACCTTC	CASRAQGPYGYTF	TRBD1	-	TRBJ1-2	TRBV2
TGTGCCAGCAGTGTACATACCTCTAATTCACCCCTCCACTTT	CASSVHTSNSPLHF	-	-	TRBJ1-6	TRBV2
TGCGCCAGCAGCCAATCCCCGAGTGACAGAGGGCAGCCCCAGCATTTT	CASSQSPSDRGQPQHF	-	-	TRBJ1-5	TRBV4-1
TGTGCCTGGAGTGGACTAGCAGAAGAGACCCAGTACTTC	CAWSGLAEETQYF	TRBD2	-	TRBJ2-5	TRBV30
TGCGCCAGCAGCCAAAGGACAGCGAACACTGAAGCTTTCTTT	CASSQRTANTEAFF	-	-	TRBJ1-1	TRBV5-1
TGTGCCTGGGCCCGTGGGGTAATGACTGAAGCTTTCTTT	CAWARGVMTEAFF	-	once	TRBJ1-1	TRBV30
TGTGCCTGGAGTGTTGGGGGCACTAATGAAAAACTGTTTTTT	CAWSVGGTNEKLFF	-	-	TRBJ1-4	TRBV30
TGTGCCTGGAGTGTACCCAGGGTAGAAAAACTGTTTTTT	CAWSVPRVEKLFF	-	-	TRBJ1-4	TRBV30
TGTGCCAGCTCAAGACAAGGGAACACTGAAGCTTTCTTT	CASSRQGNTEAFF	-	-	TRBJ1-1	TRBV18
TGTGCCAGCAACCGGGGCGCTGAAGCTTTCTTT	CASNRGAEAFF	-	-	TRBJ1-1	TRBV6-5
TGCAGCGTTAGGACAGGGCTGGCCAAAAACATTCAGTACTTC	CSVRTGLAKNIQYF	TRBD1	-	TRBJ2-4	TRBV29-1
TGCGCCAGCAGCTTAGAAGTAGCCGGGGAGCTGTTTTTT	CASSLEVAGELFF	-	-	TRBJ2-2	TRBV5-1
TGCAGCGTTGGTCCGGACAGGGTAGGAAAACTGTTTTTT	CSVGPDRVGKLFF	TRBD1	-	TRBJ1-4	TRBV29-1
TGTGCCAGCACAGACAGGGGACAGGGCTACGAGCAGTACTTC	CASTDRGQGYEQYF	TRBD1	few	TRBJ2-7	TRBV6-6
TGTGCCCGAACCACAAACGACTACGAGCAGTACTTC	CARTTNDYEQYF	-	-	TRBJ2-7	TRBV30
TGTGCCAGCAGCGTAGTTCCCATCAGCAGGGCCGGTGAGGGCTACGAGCAGTACTTC	CASSVVPISRAGEGYEQYF	-	-	TRBJ2-7	TRBV9
TGCAGCGTTGATGTGGGAACTAACTATGGCTACACCTTC	CSVDVGTNYGYTF	-	-	TRBJ1-2	TRBV29-1
TGTGCCAGCAGACAGGGGAGGTTAGCGAACACCGGGGAGCTGTTTTTT	CASRQGRLANTGELFF	-	-	TRBJ2-2	TRBV4-2
TGTGCCTGGTCCTTCTCTGGAAACACCATATATTTT	CAWSFSGNTIYF	-	once	TRBJ1-3	TRBV30
TGTGCCTGGAAACTTGCAACTAATGAAAAACTGTTTTTT	CAWKLATNEKLFF	-	-	TRBJ1-4	TRBV30
TGCGCCAGCAGCTTGGACCCCGGGGCCGCAGCTGGGGCCAACGTCCTGACTTTC	CASSLDPGAAAGANVLTF	-	-	TRBJ2-6	TRBV5-1